This T cell receptor (beta chain) derives from a study of shared clonotypes between healthy human individuals. Study-wide results and limits: Larger richness was generally estimated for naive than memory subsets. Non-shared clonotypes had lower generation probabilities than those shared by all four donors.

Remarks on this clone: Antigen specificity is unknown.

Assay execution proceeded at the deep level. Replicate PCRs for sorted subsets used 200 ng DNA; this equaled 25,000 to 35,000 T cell genomes. The method was immunoSEQ multiplex PCR; TCRdb's version includes in-frame clones alone and lacks a portion of them. In the table there are about 2.4 million clones, around 90% of which are singletons. The sample was naive CD4+ T cells sorted from blood. Stated subset: CD45RA+ positively selected. The clonotype was recovered from a man between 18 and 29 years old in good health.

The DNA for the CDR3 is TGCGCCAGCAGCCAAATTCCCGATTGGGGTAGCACAGATACGCAGTATTTT. This gives the protein CASSQIPDWGSTDTQYF. The chain recombines TRBV4-1 with TRBJ2-3, with D hard to call. V lost 2 bases, J lost 0 bases, and 15 bases lay in between. Germline CDR1 is MGHRA and CDR2 is YSYEKL. CDR3 size: 17 residues.